The 14 T cell receptor beta chains below were found in one sample sequenced in a study of T-cell reconstitution after alpha-beta-depleted transplantation in children. Preparing the TCRbeta library involved the use of unique molecular identifiers. TCRdb analysed the PCR reads with MiXCR anew, one entry per CDR3 protein. The sample carries around 700,000 distinct CDR3 sequences, around 12% recorded once. Sample: PBMCs, taken before TCRalphabeta/CD19-depleted stem cell transplant. These TCRs come from a girl aged 2-15 years with congenital amegakaryocytic thrombocytopenia, due to receive a stem cell transplant.

The J gene is TRBJ2-3, the V gene TRBV29-1; tentatively, D is TRBD2 (5 bases). Germline lookup yields CDR1 SQVTM and CDR2 ANQGSEA. The germline V and J ends were trimmed by 7 bases and 1 base, with 12 bases remaining between them. CDR3 size: 13 residues. CDR3 DNA sequence: TGCAGCGCCGACTGGCGGGGCACAGATACGCAGTATTTT. Encoded protein: CSADWRGTDTQYF.

This clonotype was seen many times. The rearrangement joins TRBV28 to TRBJ1-1; unclear D gene. V lost 7 bases, J lost 11 bases, and 14 bases lay in between. This CDR3 region has 11 residues. Germline loops: CDR1 MDHEN, CDR2 SYDVKM. The CDR3 sequence is CASIGSSRAFF. In DNA, the CDR3 is TGTGCCAGCATAGGATCCTCTCGGGCTTTCTTT.

In its sample, this clonotype was seen a few times. The J gene is TRBJ2-1, the V gene TRBV19, with D unclear. The germline V gene encodes CDR1 LNHDA and CDR2 SQIVND (reference sequence). The V end lost 4 bases, the J end lost 3 bases, and 13 bases lay between the germline ends. There are 15 residues in the CDR3. CDR3 loop: CASSTTPAFYNEQFF. The CDR3 DNA follows: TGTGCCAGTAGTACCACCCCTGCTTTCTACAATGAGCAGTTCTTC.

This chain joins TRBV15 and TRBJ1-4; possibly TRBD1 for D (5 bases). In germline, CDR1 is LNHNV, CDR2 YYDKDF (reference sequence). V was trimmed by 7 bases and J by 7 bases, leaving 10 bases between them. This CDR3 comprises 12 residues. The CDR3 is CATTGSGEKLFF. CDR3 nucleotides: TGTGCCACCACAGGGTCGGGTGAAAAACTGTTTTTT.

There are many counts of this clonotype. V and J are TRBV21-1 and TRBJ2-7; the D segment call TRBD1 is taken from the table without a DNA check. TRBV21-1 is tagged as a pseudogene. This CDR3 has 15 amino acids. The CDR3 protein is CANICPQFAYYEQYF. CDR3 coding DNA: TGTGCCAACATCTGCCCCCAGTTCGCCTACTACGAGCAGTACTTC.

This clonotype appeared a few times. The chain has TRBV5-1 and TRBJ2-5; possible D gene TRBD1, 5 bases. This CDR3 has 18 amino acids. V gave up 0 bases and J gave up 1 base, with 19 bases separating them. Germline-derived CDR1 and CDR2 are SGHRS and YFSETQ. The CDR3 DNA reads TGCGCCAGCAGCTTGGCCGCACCAGAGACAGCCGCCCAAGAGACCCAGTACTTC. Translating it yields CASSLAAPETAAQETQYF.

This clonotype was seen ten or more times. J is TRBJ2-1 and V is TRBV10-3; D is unresolved. The CDR3 spans 15 residues. Germline V gives CDR1 ENHRY, CDR2 SYGVKD. Trimming took 0 bases from V and 8 from J, leaving 14 bases between them. In nucleotides, the CDR3 is TGTGCCATCAGTGAGTCGTTGACTGGTAGGGATGAGCAGTTCTTC. Translated: CAISESLTGRDEQFF.

This clonotype showed up just a few times. This chain uses TRBV12-3 or TRBV12-4 with TRBJ1-2; 8 nucleotides line up with TRBD1. This CDR3 region has 14 residues. V dropped 6 bases and J dropped 8; count of bases not matched to a gene: 11. DNA of the CDR3: TGTGCCAGCAGCCAAGGACAGGGTCTAAAGGGCTACACCTTC. It encodes CASSQGQGLKGYTF.

This clonotype was recorded a few times. This rearrangement joins TRBV7-8 to TRBJ2-7; 8 bases are a match to TRBD1. The CDR3 is 15 amino acids. The junction had 10 bases not matched to a gene; V was cut back by 3 bases and J by 6 bases. The germline V gene encodes CDR1 SGHVS and CDR2 FQNEAQ. CDR3 nucleotide sequence: TGTGCCAGCAGCTTTAAGAGGACAGGGAGCTCCGAGCAGTACTTC. Amino acids: CASSFKRTGSSEQYF.

This clonotype appeared a single time. The J gene is TRBJ2-1, the V gene TRBV29-1; 7 bases map to TRBD2. Per the germline V gene, CDR1 is SQVTM and CDR2 is ANQGSEA. V trimming: 6 bases; J trimming: 7 bases; junction bases outside the gene matches: 12. This CDR3 contains 14 residues. The CDR3 reads CSVTSGNNINEQFF. The DNA of the CDR3 is TGCAGCGTAACGAGCGGGAACAACATTAATGAGCAGTTCTTC.

There are a few counts of this clonotype. The chain links TRBV11-2 to TRBJ2-6, with D possibly being TRBD2 (6 bases). The CDR3 covers 19 residues. Trimming removed 7 bases from V and 1 base from J, with 23 bases in between. Germline V lookup: CDR1 SGHAT, CDR2 FQNNGV. This chain's CDR3 is CASTLGRWGQSSGANVLTF. The CDR3 nucleotides are TGTGCCAGCACCCTAGGGAGGTGGGGTCAGAGTTCTGGGGCCAACGTCCTGACTTTC.

This clonotype was detected many times. The chain links TRBV27 to TRBJ2-7; D not certain. The V and J ends lost 5 bases and 3 bases respectively, with 11 bases between them. The CDR3 consists of 13 residues. Looked up from germline, CDR1 is MNHEY and CDR2 is SMNVEV (reference sequence). As DNA, the CDR3 is TGTGCCAGCAGTCCCCGCCGGGTCTACGAGCAGTACTTC. It encodes CASSPRRVYEQYF.

This clonotype was seen a handful of times. This chain joins TRBV12-3 or TRBV12-4 and TRBJ2-7, with 7 bases lining up with TRBD1. This CDR3 has 15 residues. V shed 6 bases and J 2 bases; nucleotides not matched to a gene: 10. CDR3 sequence: CASSRGQTKAYEQYF. The DNA of the CDR3 is TGTGCCAGCAGCAGGGGACAGACGAAAGCCTACGAGCAGTACTTC.

This clonotype was recorded many times. The rearrangement joins TRBV7-2 to TRBJ2-4; TRBD1 matches at 7 bases. The CDR3 contains 15 residues. V shed 5 bases, J shed 2 bases, and the junction held 6 bases outside the gene matches. Germline CDR1 and CDR2: SGHTA and FQGNSA. The DNA of the CDR3 is TGTGCCAGCAGCCCCGCGACAGGGTCCAAAAACATTCAGTACTTC. This codes for CASSPATGSKNIQYF.